This T cell receptor (beta chain) came from a study of response to subunit inactivated influenza vaccine. Study findings and constraints: Seasonal influenza vaccination, on each occasion, was suggested by the authors to recruit few new T cells.

TCRdb re-analysed the RT-PCR reads in MiXCR, keeping a single row per CDR3 protein. The sample carries 650,000 to 800,000 distinct CDR3 sequences, approximately 15% recorded once. Per germline, CDR1 SQVTM and CDR2 ANQGSEA. V lost 5 bases, J lost 6 bases, and 20 bases lay in between. The CDR3 length is 15 residues. About this clonotype: Its antigen remains unidentified.

This clonotype was obtained from a man aged 45-60 years who received an inactivated influenza vaccine. The specimen was PBMCs from blood, collected 14 to 15 days before vaccination. The rearrangement joins TRBV29-1 to TRBJ2-4, with D unresolved. This CDR3 is CSVRSPGSSGNIQYF. Here the CDR3 DNA reads TGCAGCGTTAGGTCGCCCGGATCATCGGGAAACATTCAGTACTTC.